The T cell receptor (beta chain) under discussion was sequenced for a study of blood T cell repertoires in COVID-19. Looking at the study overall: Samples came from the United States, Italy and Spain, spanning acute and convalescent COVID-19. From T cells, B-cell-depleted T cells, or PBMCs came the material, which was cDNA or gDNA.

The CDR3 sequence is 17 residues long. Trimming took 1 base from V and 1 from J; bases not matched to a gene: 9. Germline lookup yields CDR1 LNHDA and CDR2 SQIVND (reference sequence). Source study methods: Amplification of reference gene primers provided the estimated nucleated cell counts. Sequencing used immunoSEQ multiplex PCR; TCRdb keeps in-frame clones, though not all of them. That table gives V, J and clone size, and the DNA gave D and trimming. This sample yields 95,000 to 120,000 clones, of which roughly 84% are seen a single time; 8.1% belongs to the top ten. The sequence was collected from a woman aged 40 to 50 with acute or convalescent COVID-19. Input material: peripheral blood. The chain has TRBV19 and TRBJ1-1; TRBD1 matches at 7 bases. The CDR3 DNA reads TGTGCCAGTAGTATAGTAGGACAGGTCTTACGGAACACTGAAGCTTTCTTT. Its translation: CASSIVGQVLRNTEAFF. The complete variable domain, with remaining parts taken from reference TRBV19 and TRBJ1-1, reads DGGITQSPKYLFRKEGQNVTLSCEQNLNHDAMYWYRQDPGQGLRLIYYSQIVNDFQKGDIAEGYSVSREKKESFPLTVTSAQKNPTAFYLCASSIVGQVLRNTEAFFGQGTRLTVV.